The T cell receptor beta chain described here comes from a study of blood T cell repertoires in COVID-19. Study-wide background: Sources were T cells, B-cell-depleted T cells, or PBMCs; the material itself was cDNA or gDNA.

The table came from immunoSEQ multiplex PCR; TCRdb's copy has only in-frame clones and leaves some out. The table shows tens of thousands of clones, with about four fifths occurring only once. J lost 4 bases, V lost 1 base, and 3 bases had no gene match. The length of the CDR3 is 14 residues. Germline values: CDR1 KGHSH, CDR2 LQKENI. This sequence joins TRBV18 and TRBJ1-2; 7 positions match TRBD1. The sequence was collected from a man aged 65 to 79 with acute or convalescent COVID-19. The specimen sequenced was peripheral blood. The CDR3 coding sequence is TGTGCCAGCTCACCACAGGGACAGAGCTATGGCTACACCTTC. This gives the protein CASSPQGQSYGYTF.